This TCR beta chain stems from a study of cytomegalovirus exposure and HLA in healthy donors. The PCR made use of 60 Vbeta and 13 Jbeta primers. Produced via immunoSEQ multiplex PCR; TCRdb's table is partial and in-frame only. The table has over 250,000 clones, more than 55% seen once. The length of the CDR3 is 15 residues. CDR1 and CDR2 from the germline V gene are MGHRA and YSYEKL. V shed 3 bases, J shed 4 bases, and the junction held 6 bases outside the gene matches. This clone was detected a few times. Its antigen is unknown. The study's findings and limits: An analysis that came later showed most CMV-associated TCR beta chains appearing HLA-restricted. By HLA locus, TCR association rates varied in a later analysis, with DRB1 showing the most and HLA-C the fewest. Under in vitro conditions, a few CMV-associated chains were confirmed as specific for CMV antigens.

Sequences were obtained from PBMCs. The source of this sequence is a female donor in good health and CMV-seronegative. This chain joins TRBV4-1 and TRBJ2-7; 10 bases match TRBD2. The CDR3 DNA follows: TGCGCCAGCAGCCATCCCTCTAGCGGGAGTTACGAGCAGTACTTC. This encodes CASSHPSSGSYEQYF.